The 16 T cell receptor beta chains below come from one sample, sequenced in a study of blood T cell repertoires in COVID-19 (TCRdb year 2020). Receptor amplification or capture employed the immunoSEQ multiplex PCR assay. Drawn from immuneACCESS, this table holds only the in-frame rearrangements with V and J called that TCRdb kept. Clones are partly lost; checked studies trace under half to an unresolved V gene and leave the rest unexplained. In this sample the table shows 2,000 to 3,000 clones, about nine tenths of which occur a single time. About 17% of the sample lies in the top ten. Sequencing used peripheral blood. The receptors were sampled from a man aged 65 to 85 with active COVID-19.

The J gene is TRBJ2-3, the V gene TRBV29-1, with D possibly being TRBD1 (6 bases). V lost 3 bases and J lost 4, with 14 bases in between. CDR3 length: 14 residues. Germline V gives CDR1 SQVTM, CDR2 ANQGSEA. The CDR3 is CSVDGTLRPDTQYF. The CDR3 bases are TGCAGCGTTGATGGGACACTCCGGCCAGATACGCAGTATTTT.

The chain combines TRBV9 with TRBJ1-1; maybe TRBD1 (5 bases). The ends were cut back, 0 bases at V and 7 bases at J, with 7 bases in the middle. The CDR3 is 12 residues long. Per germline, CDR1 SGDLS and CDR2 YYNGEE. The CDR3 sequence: CASSVADSEAFF. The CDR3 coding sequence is TGTGCCAGCAGCGTAGCAGACAGTGAAGCTTTCTTT.

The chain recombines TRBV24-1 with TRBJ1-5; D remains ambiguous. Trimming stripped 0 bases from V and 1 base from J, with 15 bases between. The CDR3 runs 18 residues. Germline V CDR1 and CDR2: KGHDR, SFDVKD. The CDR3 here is CATSDLQAGSGSNQPQHF. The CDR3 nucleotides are TGTGCCACCAGTGATTTGCAAGCCGGATCCGGGAGCAATCAGCCCCAGCATTTT.

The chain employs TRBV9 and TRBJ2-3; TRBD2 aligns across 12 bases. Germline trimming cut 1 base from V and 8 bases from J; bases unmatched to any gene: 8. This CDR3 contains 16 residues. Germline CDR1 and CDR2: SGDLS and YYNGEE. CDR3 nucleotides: TGTGCCAGCAGCGTATCTAGCGGGGGGGCAGTAGGTACGCAGTATTTT. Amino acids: CASSVSSGGAVGTQYF. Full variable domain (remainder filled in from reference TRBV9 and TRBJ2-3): DSGVTQTPKHLITATGQRVTLRCSPRSGDLSVYWYQQSLDQGLQFLIQYYNGEERAKGNILERFSAQQFPDLHSELNLSSLELGDSALYFCASSVSSGGAVGTQYFGPGTRLTVL.

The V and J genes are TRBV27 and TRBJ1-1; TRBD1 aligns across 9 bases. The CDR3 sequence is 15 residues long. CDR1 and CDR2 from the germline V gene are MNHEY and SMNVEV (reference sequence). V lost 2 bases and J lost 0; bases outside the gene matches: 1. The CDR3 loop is CASSLGQGMNTEAFF. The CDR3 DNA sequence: TGTGCCAGCAGTTTAGGACAGGGGATGAACACTGAAGCTTTCTTT.

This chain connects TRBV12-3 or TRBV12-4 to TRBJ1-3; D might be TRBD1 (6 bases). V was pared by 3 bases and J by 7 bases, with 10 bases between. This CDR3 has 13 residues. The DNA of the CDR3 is TGTGCCAGCAGTTTTTACAGGGCTAACACCATATATTTT. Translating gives CASSFYRANTIYF.

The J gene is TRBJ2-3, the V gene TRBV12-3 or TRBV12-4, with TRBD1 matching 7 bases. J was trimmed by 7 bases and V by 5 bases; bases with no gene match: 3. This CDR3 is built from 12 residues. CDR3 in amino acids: CASSQRGHTQYF. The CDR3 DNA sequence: TGTGCCAGCAGTCAAAGGGGGCATACGCAGTATTTT.

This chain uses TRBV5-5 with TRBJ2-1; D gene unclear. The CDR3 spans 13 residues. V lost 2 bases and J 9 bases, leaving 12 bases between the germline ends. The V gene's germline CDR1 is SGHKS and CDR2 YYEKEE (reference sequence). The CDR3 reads CASSFSSSGEQFF. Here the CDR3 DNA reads TGTGCCAGCAGCTTTTCCAGCTCGGGTGAGCAGTTCTTC.

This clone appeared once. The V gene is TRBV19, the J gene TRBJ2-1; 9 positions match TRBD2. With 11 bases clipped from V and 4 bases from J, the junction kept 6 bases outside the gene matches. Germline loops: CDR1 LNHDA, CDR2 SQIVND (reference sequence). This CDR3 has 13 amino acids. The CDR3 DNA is TGTGCCGCTAGTCTAGCGGGATACAATGAGCAGTTCTTC. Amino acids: CAASLAGYNEQFF.

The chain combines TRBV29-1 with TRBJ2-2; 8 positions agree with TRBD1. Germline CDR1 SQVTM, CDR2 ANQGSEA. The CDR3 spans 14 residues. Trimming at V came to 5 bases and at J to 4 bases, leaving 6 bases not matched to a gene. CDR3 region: CSVQRDRRTGELFF. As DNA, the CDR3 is TGCAGCGTTCAGAGGGACAGGCGCACCGGGGAGCTGTTTTTT.

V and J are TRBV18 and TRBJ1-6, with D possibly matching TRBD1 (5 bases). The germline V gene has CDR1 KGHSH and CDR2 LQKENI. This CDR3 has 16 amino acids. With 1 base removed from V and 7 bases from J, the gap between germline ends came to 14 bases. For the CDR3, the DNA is TGTGCCAGCTCACCACGGGCAGTCGGGGGAAATTCACCCCTCCACTTT. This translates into CASSPRAVGGNSPLHF.

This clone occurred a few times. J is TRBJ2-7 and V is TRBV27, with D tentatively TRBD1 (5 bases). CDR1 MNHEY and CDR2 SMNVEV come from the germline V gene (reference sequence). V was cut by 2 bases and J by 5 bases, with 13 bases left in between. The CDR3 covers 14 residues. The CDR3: CASSLRWGGDEQYF. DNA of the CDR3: TGTGCCAGCAGTTTACGTTGGGGCGGAGACGAGCAGTACTTC.

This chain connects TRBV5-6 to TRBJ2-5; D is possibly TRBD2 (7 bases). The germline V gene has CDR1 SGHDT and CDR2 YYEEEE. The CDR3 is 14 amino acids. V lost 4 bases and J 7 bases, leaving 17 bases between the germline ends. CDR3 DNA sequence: TGTGCCAGCAGCCCCGGGGGCTCGGGGGGGACCCAGTACTTC. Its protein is CASSPGGSGGTQYF.

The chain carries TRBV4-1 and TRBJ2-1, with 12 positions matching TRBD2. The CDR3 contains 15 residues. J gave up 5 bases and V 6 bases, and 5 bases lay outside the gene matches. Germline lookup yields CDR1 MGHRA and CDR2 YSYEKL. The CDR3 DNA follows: TGCGCCAGCAGGCCGGGACTAGCGGGCAACAATGAGCAGTTCTTC. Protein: CASRPGLAGNNEQFF.

CDR3 loop: CASSAQGSGGEAFF. In nucleotides, the CDR3 is TGTGCCAGCAGCGCACAGGGATCTGGGGGTGAAGCTTTCTTT. V is TRBV9 and J is TRBJ1-1; TRBD1 is a possible D gene (6 bases). The V end lost 3 bases, the J end lost 7 bases, and 16 bases lay between the germline ends. CDR1 and CDR2 from the germline V gene are SGDLS and YYNGEE. CDR3 length: 14 residues. Full variable domain (outside the CDR3, taken from reference TRBV9 and TRBJ1-1): DSGVTQTPKHLITATGQRVTLRCSPRSGDLSVYWYQQSLDQGLQFLIQYYNGEERAKGNILERFSAQQFPDLHSELNLSSLELGDSALYFCASSAQGSGGEAFFGQGTRLTVV.

CDR3 in DNA: TGTGCCAGCAGGCAGTCGATATACACAATTCGCACTGAAGCTTTCTTT. The encoded protein is CASRQSIYTIRTEAFF. The chain uses TRBV21-1 and TRBJ1-1; the D call in the table, TRBD1, was not verified against the DNA. TRBV21-1 is a known pseudogene. The CDR3 sequence is 16 residues long.